Listed here are 20 T cell receptor beta chains from one sample, sequenced in a study of OX40 agonist ivuxolimab in advanced cancers. Some clones are missing from TCRdb's copy, which holds only in-frame ones; the method was immunoSEQ multiplex PCR. The sample includes tens of thousands of clones, more than 75% of them seen just once. The material was CD4+ or CD8+ T cells sorted from blood, obtained in a trial of the OX40 agonist ivuxolimab. The receptors derive from an adult with an advanced solid tumor such as melanoma, head and neck, liver or kidney cancer.

The rearrangement joins TRBV20-1 to TRBJ1-4, with D uncertain. Germline CDR1 DFQATT, CDR2 SNEGSKA (reference sequence). The V end lost 6 bases, the J end lost 14 bases, and 7 bases lay between the germline ends. The length of the CDR3 is 8 residues. The DNA of the CDR3 is TGCAGTGCCTCTGATCTGTTTTTT. This sequence encodes CSASDLFF.

This clone was observed once. The chain recombines TRBV7-6 with TRBJ1-3; no clear D. Germline lookup yields CDR1 SGHVS and CDR2 FNYEAQ. The CDR3 runs to 12 residues. Deletions cut 4 bases from V and 7 bases from J, with 8 bases between. In DNA form, the CDR3 reads TGTGCCAGCAGCTCCCCGGCGAACACCATATATTTT. This codes for CASSSPANTIYF.

This rearrangement joins TRBV27 to TRBJ2-7; 10 nucleotides line up with TRBD2. Looked up from germline, CDR1 is MNHEY and CDR2 is SMNVEV (reference sequence). V lost 1 base and J lost 4; bases outside the gene matches: 4. CDR3 length: 15 amino acids. Written as DNA, the CDR3 is TGTGCCAGCAGTTTATTAGCGGGAGGAATTTACGAGCAGTACTTC. Translated: CASSLLAGGIYEQYF.

The gene calls are TRBV18 and TRBJ1-1, with a possible D match to TRBD1 (5 bases). Trimming took 6 bases from V and 5 from J, leaving 22 bases between them. The CDR3 has 16 amino acids. Germline-derived CDR1 and CDR2 are KGHSH and LQKENI. The CDR3 sequence is CASSPAPRGAGTEAFF. CDR3 DNA: TGTGCCAGCTCGCCAGCTCCCAGAGGGGCAGGGACTGAAGCTTTCTTT.

As to this clone: This sample also contains other DNA sequences that code for the same CDR3. The V and J genes are TRBV30 and TRBJ2-7, with a weak D call TRBD1 (6 bases). This CDR3 is built from 12 residues. CDR1 is GTSNPN and CDR2 is SVGIG in the germline V gene (reference sequence). V lost 2 bases, J lost 3 bases, and 8 bases lay in between. The CDR3 reads CAWSLQGYEQYF. CDR3 sequence (DNA): TGTGCCTGGAGTCTACAGGGCTACGAGCAGTACTTC. The entire variable domain, with the rest obtained from reference TRBV30 and TRBJ2-7, is as follows: SQTIHQWPATLVQPVGSPLSLECTVEGTSNPNLYWYRQAAGRGLQLLFYSVGIGQISSEVPQNLSASRPQDRQFILSSKKLLLSDSGFYLCAWSLQGYEQYFGPGTRLTVT.

V gene TRBV14 combines with J gene TRBJ2-5; 10 bases align to TRBD2. With 5 bases clipped from V and 6 bases from J, the junction kept 9 bases outside the gene matches. This CDR3 region has 15 residues. CDR1 is SGHDN, CDR2 FVKESK, per germline. This chain's CDR3 is CASSIGLAVLQTQYF. DNA for the CDR3: TGTGCCAGCAGCATTGGACTAGCGGTACTTCAGACCCAGTACTTC.

In its sample, this clone was seen a few times. The chain links TRBV11-2 to TRBJ1-1; D not certain. Germline loops: CDR1 SGHAT, CDR2 FQNNGV. With 4 bases removed from V and 6 bases from J, the gap between germline ends came to 9 bases. The CDR3 contains 12 residues. The CDR3 bases are TGTGCCAGCAGCTCCATTGGCGCTGAAGCTTTCTTT. Protein product: CASSSIGAEAFF.

The rearrangement uses TRBV11-2 and TRBJ2-7; D remains ambiguous. V lost 1 base and J lost 2, with 12 bases in between. The CDR3 contains 15 residues. Per germline, CDR1 SGHAT and CDR2 FQNNGV. The CDR3 here is CASSLVSGSTYEQYV. In DNA form, the CDR3 reads TGTGCCAGCAGCTTAGTGTCAGGTTCCACCTACGAGCAGTACGTC.

In its sample, this clone was seen once. The rearrangement joins TRBV5-1 to TRBJ2-6; no clear D gene. This CDR3 spans 17 amino acids. Germline V gives CDR1 SGHRS, CDR2 YFSETQ. Deletions cut 2 bases from V and 0 bases from J, with 12 bases between. The CDR3 bases are TGCGCCAGCAGCTTTAAGGGCCTCGACTCTGGGGCCAACGTCCTGACTTTC. Its translation: CASSFKGLDSGANVLTF. Supplemented by reference TRBV5-1 and TRBJ2-6, the full variable domain reads KAGVTQTPRYLIKTRGQQVTLSCSPISGHRSVSWYQQTPGQGLQFLFEYFSETQRNKGNFPGRFSGRQFSNSRSEMNVSTLELGDSALYLCASSFKGLDSGANVLTFGAGSRLTVL.

The chain carries TRBV19 and TRBJ2-3; D may be TRBD1 (6 bases). From germline, CDR1 is LNHDA and CDR2 SQIVND (reference sequence). V was trimmed by 6 bases and J by 6 bases, leaving 16 bases between them. This CDR3 comprises 14 residues. In DNA form, the CDR3 reads TGTGCCAGTAGGGGATTAGGACAGTCGGATACGCAGTATTTT. It is translated as CASRGLGQSDTQYF.

The chain couples TRBV11-2 to TRBJ1-6, with 7 bases that match TRBD1. CDR3 size: 14 residues. Looked up from germline, CDR1 is SGHAT and CDR2 is FQNNGV. V lost 3 bases to trimming and J lost 10 bases; unmatched junction nucleotides: 6. CDR3 DNA: TGTGCCAGCAGCTTGGGTAGGGGGCTATCACCCCTCCACTTT. Protein sequence: CASSLGRGLSPLHF.

The gene calls are TRBV9 and TRBJ2-1, with 8 bases that match TRBD2. The length of the CDR3 is 15 residues. V shed 0 bases and J 3 bases; nucleotides not matched to a gene: 2. Germline V lookup: CDR1 SGDLS, CDR2 YYNGEE. The CDR3 is CASSVVSGVYNEQFF. CDR3 in DNA: TGTGCCAGCAGCGTAGTTAGCGGGGTCTACAATGAGCAGTTCTTC.

This clone was seen only once. The V call is TRBV7-8, the J call TRBJ2-3; D call uncertain. Germline CDR1 SGHVS, CDR2 FQNEAQ. V shed 4 bases and J shed 4 bases, with 9 bases lying between them. This CDR3 is built from 13 residues. The CDR3 loop reads CASSSSRADTQYF. The CDR3 coding sequence is TGTGCCAGCAGCTCCTCAAGAGCAGATACGCAGTATTTT.

This rearrangement joins TRBV6-5 to TRBJ2-4; TRBD2 agrees at 9 bases. Trimming took 6 bases from V and 6 from J; bases not matched to a gene: 9. The CDR3 covers 15 residues. Germline CDR1 and CDR2: MNHEY and SVGAGI. This CDR3 reads CASRPTLTSGNIQYF. The CDR3 DNA sequence: TGTGCCAGCAGGCCCACCCTGACTAGCGGAAACATTCAGTACTTC.

V gene TRBV11-2 combines with J gene TRBJ1-2; a possible D gene is TRBD1 (6 bases). The germline CDR1 and CDR2 sequences are SGHAT and FQNNGV. V lost 1 base and J 5 bases, leaving 14 bases between the germline ends. The CDR3 runs 15 residues. CDR3 protein: CASSLVGGAGYGYTF. The CDR3 nucleotides read TGTGCCAGCAGCTTAGTCGGGGGCGCAGGGTATGGCTACACCTTC.

The V and J genes are TRBV27 and TRBJ2-7; a weak D match, TRBD1 (6 bases). CDR1 is MNHEY, CDR2 SMNVEV, per germline (reference sequence). V was clipped by 6 bases and J by 0 bases, with 12 bases between them. The CDR3 length is 14 residues. CDR3 sequence reads: CASRLTGPSYEQYF. CDR3 sequence (DNA): TGTGCCAGCAGACTTACAGGGCCCTCCTACGAGCAGTACTTC.

The V call is TRBV5-1, the J call TRBJ1-5, with a tentative D call TRBD1 (5 bases). This CDR3 spans 15 amino acids. V dropped 0 bases and J dropped 6 bases, with 13 bases sitting between them. Per the germline V gene, CDR1 is SGHRS and CDR2 is YFSETQ. CDR3 region: CASSLAGRVSQPQHF. The CDR3 DNA sequence: TGCGCCAGCAGCTTGGCGGGCAGGGTAAGTCAGCCCCAGCATTTT.

The chain couples TRBV25-1 to TRBJ2-7; D might be TRBD2 (7 bases). The germline gives CDR1 MGHDK, CDR2 SYGVNS. V dropped 1 base and J dropped 7 bases, with 17 bases sitting between them. The CDR3 totals 15 residues. Here the CDR3 DNA reads TGTGCCAGCAGTGAATCCAGGGGAGGGCCGGGGGAGCAGTACTTC. Residues: CASSESRGGPGEQYF.

V is TRBV5-1 and J is TRBJ2-1; D perhaps matches TRBD1 (6 bases). V lost 2 bases and J lost 9, with 9 bases in between. CDR3 size: 12 residues. Germline lookup yields CDR1 SGHRS and CDR2 YFSETQ. The CDR3 here is CASSFTGIEQFF. DNA for the CDR3: TGCGCCAGCAGCTTCACAGGGATTGAGCAGTTCTTC.

V is TRBV7-9 and J is TRBJ2-3, with D hard to call. The CDR3 is 12 amino acids. Trimming stripped 1 base from V and 14 bases from J, with 13 bases between. Germline V gene data show CDR1 as SEHNR and CDR2 as FQNEAQ (reference sequence). The CDR3 is CASSLEVLGGYF. The CDR3 DNA follows: TGTGCCAGCAGCTTAGAAGTTCTGGGCGGGTATTTT. Variable domain in full (rest from reference TRBV7-9 and TRBJ2-3): DTGVSQNPRHKITKRGQNVTFRCDPISEHNRLYWYRQTLGQGPEFLTYFQNEAQLEKSRLLSDRFSAERPKGSFSTLEIQRTEQGDSAMYLCASSLEVLGGYFGPGTRLTVL.